This TCR beta chain was captured in a study of T cells in localized non-small cell lung cancer. Study findings and constraints: Uninvolved adjacent lung showed higher T cell clonality than tumor.

Germline assignment: CDR1 SGHTA and CDR2 FQGNSA. V lost 3 bases and J 7 bases, leaving 14 bases between the germline ends. This CDR3 is 14 amino acids long. This clone was detected only once. Antigen: not known. The table came from immunoSEQ multiplex PCR; TCRdb's copy has only in-frame clones and leaves some out. The sample consists of around 20,000 clones, roughly nine tenths of them appearing once. This chain links TRBV7-2 with TRBJ2-3; maybe TRBD2 (6 bases). The sequence was obtained from a woman aged 35-75 years with stage I lung adenocarcinoma. Source: peripheral blood, taken before any cancer treatment. For the CDR3, the DNA is TGTGCCAGCAGCTTGGGCGGGGCGGGGAATACGCAGTATTTT. Translating it yields CASSLGGAGNTQYF.